This paragraph covers one T cell receptor beta chain sequence. After removal of 5 bases from V and 4 bases from J, the junction contained 4 bases not matched to a gene. Germline assignment: CDR1 MNHEY and CDR2 SMNVEV (reference sequence). This CDR3 is 15 amino acids long. The age range of participants was about 18 to 89 years, with residence in about two dozen US areas. In assigning cohorts, the study relied on participant-reported clinical history. Cohort 3 donors counted as recovered after two negative PCRs, clearance, or resolved symptoms. Authors' processing steps: Amplification of reference gene primers provided the estimated nucleated cell counts. The assay was immunoSEQ multiplex PCR, and TCRdb's table has in-frame clones only and misses some. The V and J calls and clone size are taken from that table; D and trimming were inferred from the DNA. The sample lists 200,000 to 250,000 clones, around 90% occurring once.

This entry belongs to a study of blood T cell repertoires in COVID-19. The V call is TRBV27, the J call TRBJ2-5; 13 positions agree with TRBD2. This receptor was taken from a young man who had recovered from COVID-19. Sequenced input: PBMCs or T cells enriched from blood (not recorded which). The CDR3 nucleotides are TGTGCCAGCAGTCCGGGGACTAGCGGGACAGAGACCCAGTACTTC. Translated: CASSPGTSGTETQYF.